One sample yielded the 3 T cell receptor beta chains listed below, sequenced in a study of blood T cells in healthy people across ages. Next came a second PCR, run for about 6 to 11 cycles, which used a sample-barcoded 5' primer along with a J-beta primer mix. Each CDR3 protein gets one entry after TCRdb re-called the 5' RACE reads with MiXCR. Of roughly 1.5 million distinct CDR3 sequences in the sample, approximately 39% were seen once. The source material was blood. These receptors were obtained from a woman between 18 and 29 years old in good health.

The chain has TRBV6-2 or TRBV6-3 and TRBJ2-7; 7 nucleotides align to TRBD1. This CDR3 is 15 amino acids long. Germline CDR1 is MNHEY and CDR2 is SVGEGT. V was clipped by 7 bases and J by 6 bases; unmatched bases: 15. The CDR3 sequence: CASMARPGTVSEQYF. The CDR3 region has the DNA TGTGCCAGCATGGCCAGACCCGGGACAGTCTCCGAGCAGTACTTC.

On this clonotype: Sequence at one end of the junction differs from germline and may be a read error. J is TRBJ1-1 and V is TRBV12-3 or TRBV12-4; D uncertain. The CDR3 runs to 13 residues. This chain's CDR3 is CAGSQLLNTEVFF. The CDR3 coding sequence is TGTGCCGGCAGCCAACTACTGAACACTGAAGTTTTCTTT.

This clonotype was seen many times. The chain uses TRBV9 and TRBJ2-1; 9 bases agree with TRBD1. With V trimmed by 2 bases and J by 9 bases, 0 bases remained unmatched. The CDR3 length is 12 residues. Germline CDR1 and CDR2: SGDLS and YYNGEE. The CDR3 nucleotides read TGTGCCAGCAGCGTGACAGGGGGTGAGCAGTTCTTC. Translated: CASSVTGGEQFF.